The entry that follows covers one T cell receptor beta chain sequence. Sequencing used immunoSEQ multiplex PCR; TCRdb keeps in-frame clones, though not all of them. The profile covers 150,000 or so clones, with 70% to 90% appearing a single time and less than 6.5% taken by the ten largest. This specimen belongs to a study of blood T cell repertoires in COVID-19. The TCR comes from a human donor in a cohort sampled during active COVID-19. The sequenced material came from peripheral blood.

The CDR3 sequence: CASSLPQGAGDTEAFF. The CDR3 region has the DNA TGTGCCAGCAGCCTCCCTCAGGGCGCTGGGGACACTGAAGCTTTCTTT. The chain uses TRBV5-4 and TRBJ1-1; the D gene is possibly TRBD1 (5 bases). Germline V gene lookup returns CDR1 SGHNT and CDR2 YYREEE (reference sequence). The germline V and J ends were trimmed by 4 bases and 3 bases, with 19 bases remaining between them. The CDR3 is 16 amino acids.